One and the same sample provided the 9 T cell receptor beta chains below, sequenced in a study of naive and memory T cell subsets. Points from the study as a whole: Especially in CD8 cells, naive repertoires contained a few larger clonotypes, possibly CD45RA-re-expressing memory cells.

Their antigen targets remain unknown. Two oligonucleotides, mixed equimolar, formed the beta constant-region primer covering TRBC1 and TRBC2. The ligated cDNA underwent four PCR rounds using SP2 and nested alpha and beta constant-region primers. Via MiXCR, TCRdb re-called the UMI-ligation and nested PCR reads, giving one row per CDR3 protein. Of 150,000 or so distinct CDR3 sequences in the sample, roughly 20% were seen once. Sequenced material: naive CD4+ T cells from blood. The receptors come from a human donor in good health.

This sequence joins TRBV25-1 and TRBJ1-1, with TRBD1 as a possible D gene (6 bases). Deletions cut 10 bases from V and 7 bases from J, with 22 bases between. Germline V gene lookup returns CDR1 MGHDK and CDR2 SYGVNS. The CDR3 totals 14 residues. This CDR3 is CATKRTGKESEAFF. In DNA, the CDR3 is TGTGCCACAAAACGCACAGGGAAAGAGAGTGAAGCTTTCTTT.

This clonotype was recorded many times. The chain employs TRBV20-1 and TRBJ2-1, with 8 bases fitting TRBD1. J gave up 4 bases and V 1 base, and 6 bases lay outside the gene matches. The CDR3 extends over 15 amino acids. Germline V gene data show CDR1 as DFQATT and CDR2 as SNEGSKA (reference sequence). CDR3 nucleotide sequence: TGCAGTGCTAGAGGCGGTGGGGACAGGTACAATGAGCAGTTCTTC. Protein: CSARGGGDRYNEQFF.

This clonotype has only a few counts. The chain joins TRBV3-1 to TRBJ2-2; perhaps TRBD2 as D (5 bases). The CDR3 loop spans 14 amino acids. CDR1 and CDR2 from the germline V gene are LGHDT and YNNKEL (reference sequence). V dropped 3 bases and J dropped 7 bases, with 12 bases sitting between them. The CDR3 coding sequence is TGTGCCAGCAGCCAGAGAGAAGGAGGCGGGGAGCTGTTTTTT. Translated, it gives CASSQREGGGELFF.

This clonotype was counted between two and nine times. The CDR3 is CASGFGLAGAGEQFF. The CDR3 DNA follows: TGTGCTAGTGGTTTCGGACTAGCGGGAGCCGGTGAGCAGTTCTTC. The chain is built from TRBV12-5 and TRBJ2-1, with 13 positions matching TRBD2. The germline V gene encodes CDR1 LGHNT and CDR2 FRNRAP. The V gene end was trimmed by 3 bases and the J gene end by 9 bases; junction bases not matched to a gene: 5. The length of the CDR3 is 15 residues.

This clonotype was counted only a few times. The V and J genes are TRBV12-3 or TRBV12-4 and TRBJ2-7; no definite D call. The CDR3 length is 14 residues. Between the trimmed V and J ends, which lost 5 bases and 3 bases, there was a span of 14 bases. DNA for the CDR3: TGTGCCAGCAGTCGATCTCTGGCAGGCTACGAGCAGTACTTC. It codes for CASSRSLAGYEQYF.

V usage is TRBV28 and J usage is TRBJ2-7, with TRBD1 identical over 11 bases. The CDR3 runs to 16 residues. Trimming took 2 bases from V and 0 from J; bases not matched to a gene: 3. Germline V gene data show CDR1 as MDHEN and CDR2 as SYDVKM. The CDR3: CASSLAGQGASYEQYF. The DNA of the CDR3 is TGTGCCAGCAGTTTAGCCGGACAGGGGGCCTCCTACGAGCAGTACTTC. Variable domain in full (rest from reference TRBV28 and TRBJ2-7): DVKVTQSSRYLVKRTGEKVFLECVQDMDHENMFWYRQDPGLGLRLIYFSYDVKMKEKGDIPEGYSVSREKKERFSLILESASTNQTSMYLCASSLAGQGASYEQYFGPGTRLTVT.

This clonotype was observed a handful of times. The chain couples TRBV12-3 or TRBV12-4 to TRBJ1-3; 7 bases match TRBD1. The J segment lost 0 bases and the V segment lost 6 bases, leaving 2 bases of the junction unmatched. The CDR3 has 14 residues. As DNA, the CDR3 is TGTGCCAGCAGGAGGACAGGCTCTGGAAACACCATATATTTT. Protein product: CASRRTGSGNTIYF.

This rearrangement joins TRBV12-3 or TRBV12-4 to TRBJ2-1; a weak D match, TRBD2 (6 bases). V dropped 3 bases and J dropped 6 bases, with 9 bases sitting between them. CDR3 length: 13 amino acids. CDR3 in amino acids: CASSLAGLNEQFF. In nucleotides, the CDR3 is TGTGCCAGCAGTTTGGCGGGGCTCAATGAGCAGTTCTTC.

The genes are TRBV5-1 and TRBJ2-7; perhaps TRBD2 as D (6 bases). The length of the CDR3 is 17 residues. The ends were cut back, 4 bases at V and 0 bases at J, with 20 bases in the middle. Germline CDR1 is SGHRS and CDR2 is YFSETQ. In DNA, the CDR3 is TGCGCCAGCAGCCCGGGACTCCTTCCCAGTTCCTCCTACGAGCAGTACTTC. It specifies CASSPGLLPSSSYEQYF.